The present T cell receptor beta chain was sequenced within a study of neurological immune-mediated disorders. The cDNA was synthesized by 5'RACE incorporating 10-nucleotide random UMIs. TCRdb reprocessed the 5' RACE reads with MiXCR, giving one entry per CDR3 protein. Among 70,000 to 75,000 distinct CDR3 sequences, around 15% were seen once, and the ten largest hold 4.6%. General study results and limits: Among expanded clones, no CDR3 amino acid sequences were shared across subjects, a pattern suggesting private repertoires in all groups. The highest TCR clonal expansion occurred in HTLV-1-associated myelopathy; multiple sclerosis fell below healthy controls.

The time point: longitudinal time-point 1 (baseline). Unsorted libraries were generated from 2 million PBMCs held at -80 degrees C. Turning to this clonotype: Its antigen remains unknown.

Per germline, CDR1 MNHNY and CDR2 SVGAGI (reference sequence). The CDR3 is 15 residues long. Trimming cost V 7 bases and J 1 base; bases outside gene matches: 4. Sequencing was carried out using PBMCs. This clonotype was sampled from a female donor with HTLV-1-associated myelopathy (HAM/TSP). The chain links TRBV6-6 to TRBJ2-3; 11 bases are a match to TRBD1. The CDR3: CASTDRGRGTDTQYF. The CDR3 coding sequence is TGTGCCAGCACGGACAGGGGGCGCGGCACAGATACGCAGTATTTT.